The source of this T cell receptor beta chain is a study of blood T cell repertoires in COVID-19. Overall study context: The study drew acute and convalescent COVID-19 samples from the United States, Italy and Spain. Nucleic acid was either cDNA or gDNA, and it came from T cells, B-cell-depleted T cells, or PBMCs.

Looked up from germline, CDR1 is SSHAT and CDR2 is FNYEAQ (reference sequence). The CDR3 sequence is 15 residues long. A remark on this clone: One end of the junction varies from germline; a read error may be responsible.

Authors' analysis steps: Reference gene primer amplification yielded estimated nucleated cell counts. Generated by immunoSEQ multiplex PCR, the TCRdb table keeps only in-frame clones and is missing some. D and trimming come from the DNA, and the V and J calls and clone size come from that table. The table includes about 100,000 clones, about 82% detected once. The sample comprised peripheral blood. This receptor was taken from a middle-aged man with active or convalescent COVID-19. The chain combines TRBV7-7 with TRBJ2-1; TRBD1 aligns across 8 bases. CDR3 loop: CASSRGQGRMNEQFF. CDR3 DNA: TGTGCTAGCAGCCGTGGACAGGGAAGGATGAATGAGCAGTTCTTC.